The clone carrying this TCR beta chain came up once. V was clipped by 0 bases and J by 4 bases, with 13 bases between them. CDR3 length: 16 amino acids. Germline lookup yields CDR1 SGHKS and CDR2 YYEKEE (reference sequence). The table came from immunoSEQ multiplex PCR; TCRdb's copy has only in-frame clones and leaves some out. The table shows under 130,000 clones, with approximately 88% occurring only once. These data originate in a study of T cell responses to AZD1222 COVID-19 vaccine. The chain joins TRBV5-5 to TRBJ2-2; D is ambiguous. The clonotype originates from an adult in good health. The sequenced sample was peripheral blood, obtained on day 0 of AZD1222 vaccination. CDR3 sequence reads: CASSLAGSWVTGELFF. The CDR3, as DNA: TGTGCCAGCAGCTTGGCCGGCTCGTGGGTCACCGGGGAGCTGTTTTTT.